This T cell receptor (beta chain) comes out of a study of metastatic and nonmetastatic thyroid tumors. In the authors' workflow: In papillary thyroid cancer, a distant-metastasis classifier was built using CDR3 differences across clinicopathological groups. TCRdb used MiXCR to call clones anew from the PCR reads. In this record, the V and J calls reflect TCRdb's handling and not the investigators' own analysis. The table records around 36,000 clones, about 29% of them present only once. A remark on this clone: What it binds is not known.

Every patient underwent thyroid surgery untreated. This CDR3 comprises 15 residues. CDR1 LGHDT and CDR2 YNNKEL come from the germline V gene (reference sequence). Trimming removed 0 bases from V and 5 bases from J, with 10 bases in between. Study-wide results and caveats: TCR beta diversity was reportedly significantly higher in malignant thyroid tumors than benign nodules, in blood and tumor.

The sequence was obtained from a female donor with papillary thyroid cancer or a benign thyroid nodule (not recorded which). Some clones in this sample may be carry-over from other donors' samples. This chain connects TRBV3-1 to TRBJ2-2; the D gene is possibly TRBD1 (6 bases). Sequenced: blood. The CDR3 nucleotides read TGTGCCAGCAGCCAAGAGGGGGCATGGACCGGGGAGCTGTTTTTT. It codes for CASSQEGAWTGELFF.